This record covers a single T cell receptor beta chain. Its antigen is unknown. From its re-call of the 5' RACE reads, TCRdb lists each CDR3 protein once, without DNA. Seen in this sample are around 150,000 distinct CDR3 sequences; the ten most common clones hold under 3.5%. These data are taken from a study of monozygotic twins with inflammatory bowel disease. General study points: Diversity of TCRbeta measured by inverse Simpson was lower in IBD patients than in healthy co-twins. The analysis did not separate different T cell subtypes.

No sorting of T cells preceded isolation of total RNA from whole blood. The germline gives CDR1 MNHNS, CDR2 SASEGT. This CDR3 is 15 amino acids long. The sequence came from a human donor with ulcerative colitis or Crohn's disease, or a healthy co-twin of an affected twin (not recorded which). The J gene is TRBJ1-5, the V gene TRBV6-1; TCRdb reports TRBD1, a call that lacks DNA to check it against. The sequenced sample consisted of blood. CDR3 in amino acids: CASSDTGGDGQPQHF.